A single sample gave rise to the 26 T cell receptor beta chains below, sequenced in a study of identical twins. TCRdb re-analysed the 5' RACE reads in MiXCR, keeping a single row per CDR3 protein. Here the sample spans around 650,000 distinct CDR3 sequences, under 8.5% being singletons. Another study also made use of these data, one on yellow fever vaccine responses in identical twins.

Sequencing used PBMCs. These receptors came from a woman aged 18-29 years in good health.

This clonotype was found a few times. The rearrangement links TRBV21-1 to TRBJ2-7; the D call TRBD2 from the table was never checked on the DNA. TRBV21-1 is listed as a pseudogene. This CDR3 is built from 20 residues. The CDR3 DNA reads TGTGCCAGCAGCAACCCCCCCGGGACTAGCGGGTTCGGGCCAGTGGGCGAGCAGTACTTC. Translated, it gives CASSNPPGTSGFGPVGEQYF.

This clonotype was counted many times. This chain joins TRBV10-3 and TRBJ2-7; D uncertain. Germline V lookup: CDR1 ENHRY, CDR2 SYGVKD. The CDR3 consists of 14 residues. Trimming removed 1 base at V and 2 bases at J, with 9 bases between. CDR3: CAISEYYQAYEQYF. CDR3 DNA sequence: TGTGCCATCAGTGAGTACTACCAAGCCTACGAGCAGTACTTC.

In its sample, this clonotype was seen many times. This chain connects TRBV28 to TRBJ2-7; possibly TRBD1 for D (5 bases). Germline V gene lookup returns CDR1 MDHEN and CDR2 SYDVKM. The V gene lost 4 bases and the J gene lost 4 bases, with 23 bases spanning the gap. CDR3 length equals 17 residues. CDR3 bases: TGTGCCAGCAGTTCCTCCATCCCGGACACCGGGTGGTACGAGCAGTACTTC. Protein product: CASSSSIPDTGWYEQYF.

This clonotype was found many times. The rearrangement joins TRBV29-1 to TRBJ2-7; TRBD2 might be the D (5 bases). Germline CDR1 is SQVTM and CDR2 is ANQGSEA. V lost 5 bases to trimming and J lost 3 bases, with 14 bases between them. The CDR3 spans 13 residues. The CDR3 spells CSVFLPGNYEQYF. The CDR3 coding sequence is TGCAGCGTTTTCCTTCCGGGAAACTACGAGCAGTACTTC.

CDR3 sequence: CASSFGTSPYNEQFF. CDR3 DNA: TGTGCCAGCAGTTTCGGGACTAGCCCCTACAATGAGCAGTTCTTC. V and J are TRBV12-3 or TRBV12-4 and TRBJ2-1, with 9 bases aligning to TRBD2. V was pared by 3 bases and J by 2 bases, with 2 bases of the junction left unmatched. CDR3 length equals 15 residues.

The chain couples TRBV7-2 to TRBJ2-1, with D perhaps matching TRBD1 (7 bases). The CDR3 contains 16 residues. Germline loops: CDR1 SGHTA, CDR2 FQGNSA. V lost 3 bases, J lost 9 bases, and 21 bases lay in between. CDR3 sequence: CASSFPGGSSLGEQFF. The CDR3 DNA sequence: TGTGCCAGCAGCTTTCCAGGGGGGTCATCGCTTGGTGAGCAGTTCTTC.

The chain links TRBV12-3 or TRBV12-4 to TRBJ1-1, with D unclear. V gave up 3 bases and J gave up 0 bases, with 17 bases separating them. The CDR3 contains 17 residues. The CDR3 nucleotides read TGTGCCAGCAGTTTCGAGGGCGCGACGCACATGAACACTGAAGCTTTCTTT. The encoded protein is CASSFEGATHMNTEAFF.

This clonotype was observed many times. The chain combines TRBV20-1 with TRBJ2-4; no firm D call. V was trimmed by 3 bases and J by 2 bases, leaving 5 bases between them. Germline V CDR1 and CDR2: DFQATT, SNEGSKA (reference sequence). The CDR3 length is 12 residues. CDR3: CSASVSKNIQYF. Written as DNA, the CDR3 is TGCAGTGCTAGCGTTTCCAAAAACATTCAGTACTTC.

Many counts were recorded for this clonotype. The chain joins TRBV6-4 to TRBJ1-4; no definite D call. The V and J ends lost 8 bases and 8 bases respectively, with 6 bases between them. There are 10 residues in the CDR3. Germline lookup yields CDR1 MRHNA and CDR2 SNTAGT. CDR3 sequence reads: CASFAEKLFF. The CDR3 nucleotides are TGTGCCAGCTTCGCCGAAAAACTGTTTTTT.

V and J are TRBV4-1 and TRBJ1-6; perhaps TRBD1 as D (5 bases). The CDR3 sequence is 17 residues long. Per the germline V gene, CDR1 is MGHRA and CDR2 is YSYEKL. Trimming cost V 1 base and J 6 bases, with 16 bases left between them. CDR3 DNA: TGCGCCAGCAGCCAAGTTGTATTGACAGTTATTAATTCACCCCTCCACTTT. Protein sequence: CASSQVVLTVINSPLHF.

This clonotype was seen repeatedly, ten times or more. V usage is TRBV12-3 or TRBV12-4 and J usage is TRBJ2-7; unclear D gene. The CDR3 runs 12 residues. Trimming left V 4 bases short and J 3 bases short, with 7 bases between. The chain's CDR3 is CASSYGRYEQYF. The CDR3 region has the DNA TGTGCCAGCAGTTACGGCCGCTACGAGCAGTACTTC.

As for this clonotype: A much bigger clone sits one base away, suggesting this may be a read error. The V and J genes are TRBV3-1 and TRBJ2-2, with D unclear. V was cut by 2 bases and J by 4 bases, with 11 bases left in between. The CDR3 has 15 amino acids. CDR1 is LGHDT and CDR2 is YNNKEL in the germline V gene (reference sequence). The CDR3 region is CASSQILSVTGELFF. The CDR3 nucleotides read TGTGCCAGCAGCCAAATTTTATCGGTCACCGGGGAGCTGTTTTTT. The full variable domain, in which reference TRBV3-1 and TRBJ2-2 provide the parts outside the CDR3, is DTAVSQTPKYLVTQMGNDKSIKCEQNLGHDTMYWYKQDSKKFLKIMFSYNNKELIINETVPNRFSPKSPDKAHLNLHINSLELGDSAVYFCASSQILSVTGELFFGEGSRLTVL.

The chain recombines TRBV6-1 with TRBJ1-1; D ambiguous. The CDR3 is made up of 13 amino acids. The V end was cut by 1 base, the J end by 8 bases, with 11 bases between. The germline V gene has CDR1 MNHNS and CDR2 SASEGT. CDR3 region: CASSEGAEQEAFF. As DNA, the CDR3 is TGTGCCAGCAGTGAAGGGGCTGAGCAGGAAGCTTTCTTT.

Only a few counts were recorded for this clonotype. The chain joins TRBV6-5 to TRBJ2-7; 7 bases match TRBD1. Losses at the gene ends were 0 bases for V and 3 bases for J; bases not matched to a gene: 2. Germline loops: CDR1 MNHEY, CDR2 SVGAGI. The CDR3 is 14 amino acids. The CDR3 is CASSYSRDSYEQYV. CDR3 coding DNA: TGTGCCAGCAGTTACTCCCGGGACAGCTACGAGCAGTACGTC.

The rearrangement links TRBV24-1 to TRBJ2-3; D not certain. V was shortened by 3 bases and J by 9 bases, with 6 bases between the two germline ends. Germline lookup yields CDR1 KGHDR and CDR2 SFDVKD. CDR3 length equals 11 residues. The CDR3 loop reads CATSDPRTQYF. The DNA of the CDR3 is TGTGCCACCAGTGATCCCAGGACGCAGTATTTT.

There are many counts of this clonotype. J is TRBJ2-7 and V is TRBV3-1, with D perhaps TRBD2 (5 bases). Trimming shortened V by 1 base and J by 4 bases, and 17 bases separated the two germline ends. This CDR3 is 16 amino acids long. The germline V gene has CDR1 LGHDT and CDR2 YNNKEL (reference sequence). The CDR3 protein is CASSQGETKRNYEQYF. CDR3 sequence (DNA): TGTGCCAGCAGCCAAGGGGAGACGAAGCGAAATTACGAGCAGTACTTC.

This clonotype was seen ten or more times. V gene TRBV12-3 or TRBV12-4 combines with J gene TRBJ2-1; TRBD1 agrees at 8 bases. J gave up 6 bases and V 7 bases, and 8 bases lay outside the gene matches. The length of the CDR3 is 14 residues. CDR3 region: CASILGQAPNEQFF. CDR3 DNA sequence: TGTGCCAGCATATTGGGACAGGCCCCCAATGAGCAGTTCTTC.

The chain couples TRBV28 to TRBJ2-7; 9 bases line up with TRBD1. This CDR3 is 13 amino acids long. Germline V lookup: CDR1 MDHEN, CDR2 SYDVKM. The V segment lost 8 bases and the J segment 5 bases; nucleotides outside the gene matches: 7. The CDR3 DNA follows: TGTGCCAGCCACCGGACAGGGGCCCACGAGCAGTACTTC. This sequence encodes CASHRTGAHEQYF.

This clonotype has at least ten counts. The CDR3 coding sequence is TGTGCCAGCAGTGATCTGATTTGGTACGGAGCTTTCTTT. Protein: CASSDLIWYGAFF. V and J are TRBV2 and TRBJ1-1, with unresolved D. V shed 3 bases and J shed 10 bases, with 15 bases lying between them. Germline V lookup: CDR1 SNHLY, CDR2 FYNNEI. The CDR3 is 13 residues long.

This clonotype was observed a few times. The rearrangement uses TRBV5-1 and TRBJ2-3; D may be TRBD1 (6 bases). Germline CDR1 and CDR2: SGHRS and YFSETQ. The germline V and J ends were trimmed by 5 bases and 4 bases, with 14 bases remaining between them. This CDR3 is built from 14 residues. The CDR3 protein is CASRATGSPDTQYF. CDR3 bases: TGCGCCAGCAGGGCTACAGGGTCCCCAGATACGCAGTATTTT.

This clonotype was found a few times. The chain couples TRBV29-1 to TRBJ2-3, with D perhaps matching TRBD1 or TRBD2 (7 bases each). Germline CDR1 SQVTM, CDR2 ANQGSEA. The CDR3 runs to 18 residues. The V end lost 7 bases, the J end lost 4 bases, and 30 bases lay between the germline ends. CDR3 protein: CSAEDRVLAEGGPDTQYF. The CDR3 coding sequence is TGCAGCGCCGAAGACAGGGTTCTAGCGGAGGGGGGTCCAGATACGCAGTATTTT.

This clonotype was seen more than once but under ten times. The J gene is TRBJ2-5, the V gene TRBV11-2; 8 bases line up with TRBD2. The CDR3 sequence is 15 residues long. Trimming cost V 1 base and J 5 bases; bases outside gene matches: 6. Germline lookup yields CDR1 SGHAT and CDR2 FQNNGV. Here the CDR3 DNA reads TGTGCCAGCAGCTTAGGTCGGGGGGGGGTGGAGACCCAGTACTTC. Protein sequence: CASSLGRGGVETQYF.

This clonotype was seen only a few times. V and J are TRBV12-3 or TRBV12-4 and TRBJ2-6; D unresolved. The CDR3 sequence is 15 residues long. Trimming removed 5 bases at V and 0 bases at J, with 8 bases between. The CDR3 protein is CASSPTSSGANVLTF. CDR3 DNA sequence: TGTGCCAGCAGTCCGACCTCCTCTGGGGCCAACGTCCTGACTTTC.

This clonotype was seen more than once but under ten times. The CDR3 nucleotides read TGTGCCAGCAGTCCCAGCGGGAGAAGTCTGAATGAGCAGTTCTTC. As protein: CASSPSGRSLNEQFF. The genes are TRBV3-1 and TRBJ2-1; 8 nucleotides align to TRBD2. Germline V gene data show CDR1 as LGHDT and CDR2 as YNNKEL (reference sequence). Trimming at V came to 6 bases and at J to 7 bases, leaving 11 bases not matched to a gene. CDR3 size: 15 residues.

This clonotype was counted ten times or more. CDR3 coding DNA: TGCAGTGCTAGGTCGGATCTAAATCAGCCCCAGCATTTT. Protein product: CSARSDLNQPQHF. V is TRBV20-1 and J is TRBJ1-5; no definite D call. The CDR3 is made up of 13 amino acids. V was clipped by 3 bases and J by 4 bases, with 10 bases between them. CDR1 DFQATT and CDR2 SNEGSKA come from the germline V gene (reference sequence).

This clonotype was counted many times. J is TRBJ1-2 and V is TRBV12-3 or TRBV12-4; a possible D gene is TRBD1 (6 bases). The CDR3 consists of 13 residues. V dropped 6 bases and J dropped 6 bases, with 14 bases sitting between them. The CDR3 loop is CASSDRTANGYTF. DNA for the CDR3: TGTGCCAGCAGCGACCGGACAGCCAATGGCTACACCTTC.